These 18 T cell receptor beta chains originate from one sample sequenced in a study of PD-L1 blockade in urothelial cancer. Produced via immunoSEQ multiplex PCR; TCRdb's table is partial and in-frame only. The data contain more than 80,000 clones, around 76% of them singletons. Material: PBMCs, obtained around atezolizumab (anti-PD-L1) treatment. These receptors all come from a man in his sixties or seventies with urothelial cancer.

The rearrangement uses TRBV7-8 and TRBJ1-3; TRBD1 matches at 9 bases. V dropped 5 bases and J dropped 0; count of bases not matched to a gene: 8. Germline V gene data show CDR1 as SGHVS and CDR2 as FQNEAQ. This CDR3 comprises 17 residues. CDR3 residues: CASSTGDREFSGNTIYF. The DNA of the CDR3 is TGTGCCAGCAGCACCGGGGACAGGGAATTCTCTGGAAACACCATATATTTT.

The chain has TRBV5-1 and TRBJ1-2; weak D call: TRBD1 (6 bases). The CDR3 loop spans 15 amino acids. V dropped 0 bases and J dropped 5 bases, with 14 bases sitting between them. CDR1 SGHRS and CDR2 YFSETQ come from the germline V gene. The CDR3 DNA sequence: TGCGCCAGCAGCTTGGAGGCGACAGGACCGTATGGCTACACCTTC. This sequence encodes CASSLEATGPYGYTF.

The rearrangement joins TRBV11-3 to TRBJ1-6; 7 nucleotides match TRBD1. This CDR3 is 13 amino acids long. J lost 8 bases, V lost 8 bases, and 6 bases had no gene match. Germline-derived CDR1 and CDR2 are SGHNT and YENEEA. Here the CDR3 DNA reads TGTGCCAGCTCGCGAGACAGGGATTCACCCCTCCACTTT. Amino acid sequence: CASSRDRDSPLHF.

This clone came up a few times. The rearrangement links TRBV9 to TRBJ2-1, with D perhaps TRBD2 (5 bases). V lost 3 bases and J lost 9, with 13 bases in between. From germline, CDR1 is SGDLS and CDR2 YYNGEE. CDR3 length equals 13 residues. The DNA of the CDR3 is TGTGCCAGCAGCGCGTATCAAGAGGGTGAGCAGTTCTTC. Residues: CASSAYQEGEQFF.

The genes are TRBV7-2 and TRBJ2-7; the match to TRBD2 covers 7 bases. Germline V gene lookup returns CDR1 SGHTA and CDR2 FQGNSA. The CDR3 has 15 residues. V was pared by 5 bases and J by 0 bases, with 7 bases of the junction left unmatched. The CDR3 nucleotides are TGTGCCAGCAGCCGTGGGCTAGCGGCCTCCTACGAGCAGTACTTC. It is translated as CASSRGLAASYEQYF.

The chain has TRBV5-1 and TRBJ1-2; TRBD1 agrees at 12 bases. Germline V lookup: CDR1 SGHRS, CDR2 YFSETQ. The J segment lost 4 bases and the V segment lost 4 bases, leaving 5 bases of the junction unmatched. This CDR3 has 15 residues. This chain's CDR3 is CASSIGTGGAYGYTF. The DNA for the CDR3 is TGCGCCAGCAGCATCGGGACAGGGGGCGCCTATGGCTACACCTTC.

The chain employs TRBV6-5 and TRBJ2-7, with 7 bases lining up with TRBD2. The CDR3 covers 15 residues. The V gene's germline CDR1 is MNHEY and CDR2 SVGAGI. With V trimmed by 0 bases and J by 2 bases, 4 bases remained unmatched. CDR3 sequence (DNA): TGTGCCAGCAGTTACTCGGGGCTAGCGGCCTACGAGCAGTACTTC. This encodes CASSYSGLAAYEQYF.

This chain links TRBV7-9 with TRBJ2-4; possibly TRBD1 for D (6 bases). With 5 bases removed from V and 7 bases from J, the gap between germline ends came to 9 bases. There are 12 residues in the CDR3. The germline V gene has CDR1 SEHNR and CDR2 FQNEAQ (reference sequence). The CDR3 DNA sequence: TGTGCCAGCAGCGCCCAGGGGAACATTCAGTACTTC. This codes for CASSAQGNIQYF.

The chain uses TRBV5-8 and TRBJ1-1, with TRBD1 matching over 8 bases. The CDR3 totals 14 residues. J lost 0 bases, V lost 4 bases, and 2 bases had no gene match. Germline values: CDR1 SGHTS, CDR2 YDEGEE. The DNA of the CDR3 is TGTGCCAGCAGCCAGGGGGCGGTGAACACTGAAGCTTTCTTT. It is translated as CASSQGAVNTEAFF. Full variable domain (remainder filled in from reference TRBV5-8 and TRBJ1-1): EAGVTQSPTHLIKTRGQQATLRCSPISGHTSVYWYQQALGLGLQFLLWYDEGEERNRGNFPPRFSGRQFPNYSSELNVNALELEDSALYLCASSQGAVNTEAFFGQGTRLTVV.

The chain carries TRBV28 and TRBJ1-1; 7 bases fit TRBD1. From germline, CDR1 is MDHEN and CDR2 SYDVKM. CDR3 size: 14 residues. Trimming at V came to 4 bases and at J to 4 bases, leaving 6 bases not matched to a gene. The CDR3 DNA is TGTGCCAGCAGTTCCGGGACAGTAGTCACTGAAGCTTTCTTT. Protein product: CASSSGTVVTEAFF. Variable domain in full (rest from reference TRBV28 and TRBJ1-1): DVKVTQSSRYLVKRTGEKVFLECVQDMDHENMFWYRQDPGLGLRLIYFSYDVKMKEKGDIPEGYSVSREKKERFSLILESASTNQTSMYLCASSSGTVVTEAFFGQGTRLTVV.

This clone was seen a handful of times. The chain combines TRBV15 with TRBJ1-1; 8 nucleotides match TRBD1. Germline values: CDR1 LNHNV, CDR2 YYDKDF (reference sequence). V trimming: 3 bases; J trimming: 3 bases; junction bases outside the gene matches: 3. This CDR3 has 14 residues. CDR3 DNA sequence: TGTGCCACCAGCAGGGACAGGGTGGACACTGAAGCTTTCTTT. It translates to CATSRDRVDTEAFF.

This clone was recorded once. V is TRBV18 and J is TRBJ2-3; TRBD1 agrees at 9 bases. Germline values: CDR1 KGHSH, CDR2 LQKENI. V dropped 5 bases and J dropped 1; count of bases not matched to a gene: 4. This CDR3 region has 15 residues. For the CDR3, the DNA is TGTGCCAGCTCATCTCGACAGGGGGGCACAGATACGCAGTATTTT. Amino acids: CASSSRQGGTDTQYF. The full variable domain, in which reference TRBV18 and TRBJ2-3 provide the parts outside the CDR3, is NAGVMQNPRHLVRRRGQEARLRCSPMKGHSHVYWYRQLPEEGLKFMVYLQKENIIDESGMPKERFSAEFPKEGPSILRIQQVVRGDSAAYFCASSSRQGGTDTQYFGPGTRLTVL.

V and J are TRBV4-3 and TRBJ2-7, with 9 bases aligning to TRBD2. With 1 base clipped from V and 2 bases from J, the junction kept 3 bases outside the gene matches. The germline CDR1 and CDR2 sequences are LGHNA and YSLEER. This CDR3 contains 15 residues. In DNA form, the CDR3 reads TGCGCCAGCAGCCAAGGACTAGCGGAAACCTACGAGCAGTACTTC. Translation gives CASSQGLAETYEQYF.

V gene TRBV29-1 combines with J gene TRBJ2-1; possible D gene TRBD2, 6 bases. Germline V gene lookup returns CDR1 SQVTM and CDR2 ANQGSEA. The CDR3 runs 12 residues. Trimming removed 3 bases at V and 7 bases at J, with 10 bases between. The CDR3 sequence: CSVDRGRNEQFF. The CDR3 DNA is TGCAGCGTTGATCGGGGGAGGAATGAGCAGTTCTTC.

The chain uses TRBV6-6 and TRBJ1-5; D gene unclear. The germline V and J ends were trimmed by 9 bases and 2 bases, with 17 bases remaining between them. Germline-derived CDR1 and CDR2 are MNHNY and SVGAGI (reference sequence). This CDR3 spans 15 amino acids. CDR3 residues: CASTSNQVRNQPQHF. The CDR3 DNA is TGTGCCAGTACCTCAAACCAGGTCCGCAATCAGCCCCAGCATTTT.

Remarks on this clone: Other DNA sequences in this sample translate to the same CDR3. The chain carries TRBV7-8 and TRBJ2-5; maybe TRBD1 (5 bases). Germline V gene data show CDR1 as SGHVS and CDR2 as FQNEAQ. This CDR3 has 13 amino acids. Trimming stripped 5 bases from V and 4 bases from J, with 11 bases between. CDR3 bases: TGTGCCAGCAGCCGCCAGGGTGGAGAGACCCAGTACTTC. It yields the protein CASSRQGGETQYF.

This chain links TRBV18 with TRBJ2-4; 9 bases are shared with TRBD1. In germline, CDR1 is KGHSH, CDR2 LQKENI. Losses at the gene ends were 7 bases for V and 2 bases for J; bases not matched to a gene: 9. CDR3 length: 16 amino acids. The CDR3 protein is CASCSTGQGTKNIQYF. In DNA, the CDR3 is TGTGCCAGCTGCTCCACGGGACAGGGAACCAAAAACATTCAGTACTTC.

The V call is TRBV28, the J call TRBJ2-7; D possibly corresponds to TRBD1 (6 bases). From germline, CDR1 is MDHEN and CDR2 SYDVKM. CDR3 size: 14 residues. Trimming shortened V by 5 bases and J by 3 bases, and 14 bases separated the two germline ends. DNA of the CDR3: TGTGCCAGCAGTCCGACAGGTCCCCGCTACGAGCAGTACTTC. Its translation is CASSPTGPRYEQYF.